This TCR beta chain came from a study of T cell responses to AZD1222 COVID-19 vaccine (dated by TCRdb to the early 2020s). Background for the entire study: AZD1222 recipients whose second dose came at about 4 weeks and those whose second dose came at about 12 weeks were combined into one group, since spike-specific TCR depth and breadth did not differ between the two schedules. A total of just over 230 trial participants underwent TCR sequencing, of whom around 200 received two doses of AZD1222 and approximately 25 received two doses of the MenACWY control vaccine. Trial participants were enrolled by age into 18-55, 56-69 and 70-plus year subgroups, with about 150, 28 and 57 TCR-sequenced participants respectively.

Overall study results and their limits: Most participants were white British and females outnumbered males, and the authors suggested that clonal diversity may have been underestimated. After two AZD1222 doses, spike-specific TCR breadth and depth were significantly higher than at day 0 and than in MenACWY recipients. The vaccine-associated CD4 TCRs covered the entire spike protein, and the dominant responses fell in regions 160-218 and 743-854. In the small 56-69-year group, the increase in depth fell short of significance, most likely because of low power. Reportedly, close to half of the unique spike-specific TCRs recognized epitopes lying outside the regions that are mutated in the B.1.351 and B.1.1.7 variants. Only five to seven AZD1222 recipients were SARS-CoV-2 seropositive at baseline, limiting conclusions about previously exposed vaccinees. Because no day 14 peak-response samples were available, repertoires were characterized only after the peak T cell response.

Including cysteine and phenylalanine, the CDR3 has 16 amino acids. The kept DNA is CDR3 alone, 48 bases in frame from the first base. From the germline V gene, CDR1 is SGHRS and CDR2 is YFSETQ. V is cut back by 0 bases and J by 4 bases, with 4 bases in the junction unmatched. As concerns this clone: Its binding antigen is unknown. No much larger clone is present one base from it, and per-base qualities are unavailable.

The CDR3 regions of human TCRbeta chains were subjected to immunosequencing. As for the original processing: Repertoire TCRs were matched against a reference library of SARS-CoV-2-specific TCRs generated with the MIRA antigen-specificity platform. Breadth meant the fraction of unique TCRs that were SARS-CoV-2-associated, whereas depth meant the fraction of total T cells that were SARS-CoV-2-associated. Using the MIRA data, each spike-specific TCR was assigned both to the spike region to which the TCR was reactive and to a CD4 or CD8 class. Log10-transformed breadth and depth values were compared by one-way ANOVA with Sidak's multiple comparisons tests. Drawn from immuneACCESS, this table holds only the in-frame rearrangements with V and J called that TCRdb kept. Clones are partly lost; checked studies trace under half to an unresolved V gene and leave the rest unexplained. That table supplies the V and J calls and clone size; D and trimming were determined from the DNA. This sample gives 130,000 to 150,000 clones in total; over 75% of them show up just once. 3.4% of the sample rests with the top ten.

The time point label corresponds to: baseline before first vaccination. The vaccinee samples were drawn from two UK trials, COV001 and COV002, one of which was a single-blind randomized controlled phase 2/3 trial testing AZD1222 (ChAdOx1 nCoV-19) in healthy adults. Trial participant PBMC samples were collected at day 0 and day 28 after the second dose for TCRbeta chain sequencing. Sequenced material: peripheral blood, taken on day 0 of AZD1222 vaccination. This clonotype was obtained from an adult in good health. This receptor chain uses TRBV5-1 and TRBJ2-2; TRBD1 matches 9 bases in the middle. Read as DNA, the sequence is TGCGCCAGCAGCTTGGCAACAGGGGGCCGCACCGGGGAGCTGTTTTTT. Its protein product is CASSLATGGRTGELFF.